This passage covers 8 T cell receptor beta chains from one sample sequenced in a study of T cell repertoires in cytomegalovirus infection. For these TCRs, the target antigens are not known. TCRdb processed the reads anew with MiXCR; each CDR3 protein has one entry. This table holds about 920,000 distinct CDR3 sequences, less than 35% found once. The specimen comprised cultured CD8+ T cells from PBMCs, sampled from culture after CMV antigen stimulation. The origin of the receptors is a human donor in good health (CMV status not recorded). Some clones in this sample may be carry-over from other donors' samples.

In this sample, this clonotype turned up many times. The chain links TRBV7-2 to TRBJ2-3; D is unresolved. Germline CDR1 SGHTA, CDR2 FQGNSA. The CDR3 covers 15 residues. Between the trimmed V and J ends, which lost 4 bases and 2 bases, there was a span of 13 bases. The CDR3 DNA reads TGTGCCAGCAGCTCCCCAGCAGCCTCCACAGATACGCAGTATTTT. This encodes CASSSPAASTDTQYF. Full variable domain (outside the CDR3, taken from reference TRBV7-2 and TRBJ2-3): GAGVSQSPSNKVTEKGKDVELRCDPISGHTALYWYRQSLGQGLEFLIYFQGNSAPDKSGLPSDRFSAERTGGSVSTLTIQRTQQEDSAVYLCASSSPAASTDTQYFGPGTRLTVL.

Only a few counts were recorded for this clonotype. The chain joins TRBV2 to TRBJ1-1; maybe TRBD1 (6 bases). Deletions cut 10 bases from V and 1 base from J, with 22 bases between. The CDR3 is 16 residues long. Per germline, CDR1 SNHLY and CDR2 FYNNEI. This CDR3 reads CAILSTGRKGNTEAFF. CDR3 DNA sequence: TGTGCCATCCTATCGACAGGCCGTAAGGGGAACACTGAAGCTTTCTTT. Full variable domain (outside the CDR3, taken from reference TRBV2 and TRBJ1-1): EPEVTQTPSHQVTQMGQEVILRCVPISNHLYFYWYRQILGQKVEFLVSFYNNEISEKSEIFDDQFSVERPDGSNFTLKIRSTKLEDSAMYFCAILSTGRKGNTEAFFGQGTRLTVV.

This clonotype was seen a handful of times. The chain links TRBV7-9 to TRBJ1-2; the match to TRBD1 covers 9 bases. V gave up 3 bases and J gave up 4 bases; unmatched junction bases: 9. CDR3 length: 16 amino acids. Germline CDR1 reads SEHNR; CDR2 reads FQNEAQ (reference sequence). CDR3 amino acids: CASSLGTGNNFYGYTF. The CDR3 DNA sequence: TGTGCCAGCAGCTTGGGGACAGGGAACAACTTCTATGGCTACACCTTC.

This chain links TRBV6-1 with TRBJ1-1, with a weak D call TRBD1 (5 bases). The CDR3 spans 15 residues. V was shortened by 8 bases and J by 3 bases, with 19 bases between the two germline ends. Germline V gives CDR1 MNHNS, CDR2 SASEGT. Written as DNA, the CDR3 is TGTGCCAGCCGTACAGGCCCCAGACGAGACACTGAAGCTTTCTTT. Its translation is CASRTGPRRDTEAFF.

V usage is TRBV7-3 and J usage is TRBJ2-3; D is possibly TRBD2 (6 bases). Trimming left V 5 bases short and J 8 bases short, with 23 bases between. This CDR3 is built from 16 residues. Germline assignment: CDR1 SGHTA and CDR2 FQGTGA. CDR3 coding DNA: TGTGCCAGCAGCCTTGAGACGGGGACTTACGAGGGTACGCAGTATTTT. Translated, it gives CASSLETGTYEGTQYF.

This CDR3 is CASSQTGGNTGELFF. In DNA form, the CDR3 reads TGTGCCAGCAGTCAGACAGGTGGGAACACCGGGGAGCTGTTTTTT. V usage is TRBV12-3 or TRBV12-4 and J usage is TRBJ2-2; a weak D match, TRBD1 (6 bases). With 5 bases removed from V and 1 base from J, the gap between germline ends came to 11 bases. The CDR3 length is 15 residues.

The chain is built from TRBV2 and TRBJ1-4; a weak D match, TRBD1 (6 bases). CDR3 length equals 14 residues. Trimming cost V 8 bases and J 5 bases, with 15 bases left between them. CDR1 and CDR2 (germline): SNHLY, FYNNEI. Here the CDR3 reads CASRGDTVNEKLFF. The CDR3 bases are TGTGCCAGCCGTGGGGACACTGTGAATGAAAAACTGTTTTTT.

V gene TRBV19 combines with J gene TRBJ1-4, with a possible D match to TRBD1 (6 bases). The CDR3 has 15 amino acids. The V gene lost 4 bases and the J gene lost 3 bases, with 12 bases spanning the gap. Germline CDR1 is LNHDA and CDR2 is SQIVND (reference sequence). The CDR3 nucleotides read TGTGCCAGTAGTACACGGACAGCCTCTAATGAAAAACTGTTTTTT. This translates into CASSTRTASNEKLFF. The variable domain in full, with the rest retrieved from reference TRBV19 and TRBJ1-4, is DGGITQSPKYLFRKEGQNVTLSCEQNLNHDAMYWYRQDPGQGLRLIYYSQIVNDFQKGDIAEGYSVSREKKESFPLTVTSAQKNPTAFYLCASSTRTASNEKLFFGSGTQLSVL.